The clone carrying this T cell receptor (beta chain) has more than one count but fewer than ten. This record belongs to a study of cytomegalovirus exposure and HLA in healthy donors. The PCR used 60 Vbeta and 13 Jbeta primers. TCRdb keeps only in-frame clones here, not all; method: immunoSEQ multiplex PCR. This sample has fewer than 90,000 clones, with about 76% found just once. The CDR3 totals 17 residues. Germline CDR1 LGHNA, CDR2 YSLEER. Trimming took 4 bases from V and 4 from J; bases not matched to a gene: 11. The clonotype originates from a man younger than 40 in good health and CMV-seropositive. The sequencing sample was made of PBMCs. The chain combines TRBV4-3 with TRBJ1-2; 11 nucleotides align to TRBD1. The CDR3 bases are TGCGCCAGCAGCCGAGGGACAGGGGGAGGGGGTGGCTATGGCTACACCTTC. Encoded protein: CASSRGTGGGGGYGYTF.